The 18 T cell receptor beta chains below come from one sample, sequenced in a study of T cell responses to AZD1222 COVID-19 vaccine. Only in-frame clones appear in the TCRdb table, and some are missing; sequencing was by immunoSEQ multiplex PCR. The sample lists roughly 120,000 clones, approximately 83% occurring once. The starting material was peripheral blood, obtained on day 0 of MenACWY control vaccination. Every receptor here comes from an adult in good health.

This chain links TRBV3-1 (or the pseudogene TRBV3-2) with TRBJ2-3; D perhaps matches TRBD2 (5 bases). CDR3 length: 11 residues. Trimming removed 10 bases from V and 3 bases from J, with 8 bases in between. The germline gives CDR1 LGHDT, CDR2 YNNKEL (reference sequence). This chain's CDR3 is CATTGTDTQYF. The CDR3 DNA is TGTGCCACTACGGGGACAGATACGCAGTATTTT.

This chain joins TRBV28 and TRBJ1-1; a weak D match, TRBD1 (5 bases). Deletions cut 10 bases from V and 0 bases from J, with 18 bases between. The CDR3 runs 15 residues. Germline assignment: CDR1 MDHEN and CDR2 SYDVKM. The chain's CDR3 is CATSRGAPLNTEAFF. In DNA form, the CDR3 reads TGTGCCACCTCAAGAGGGGCCCCGCTGAACACTGAAGCTTTCTTT.

In this sample, this clone turned up a few times. This chain connects TRBV4-3 to TRBJ2-1; 12 bases fit TRBD2. The junction had 2 bases not matched to a gene; V was cut back by 3 bases and J by 2 bases. The CDR3 has 16 amino acids. The germline V gene encodes CDR1 LGHNA and CDR2 YSLEER. In DNA form, the CDR3 reads TGCGCCAGCAGCCAGGCTAGCGGGGGGGCCTACAATGAGCAGTTCTTC. Translating it yields CASSQASGGAYNEQFF.

V is TRBV6-5 and J is TRBJ1-2; possibly TRBD1 for D (5 bases). Per germline, CDR1 MNHEY and CDR2 SVGAGI. V was pared by 4 bases and J by 4 bases, with 19 bases between. The CDR3 loop spans 16 amino acids. CDR3 region: CASSSGQALFRYGYTF. In nucleotides, the CDR3 is TGTGCCAGCAGTTCAGGGCAGGCTCTATTCCGCTATGGCTACACCTTC.

The chain combines TRBV7-9 with TRBJ1-5; 9 positions agree with TRBD1. Germline assignment: CDR1 SEHNR and CDR2 FQNEAQ (reference sequence). V dropped 5 bases and J dropped 5; count of bases not matched to a gene: 4. The CDR3 has 14 residues. The CDR3 is CASSPDRGYQPQHF. The CDR3 DNA follows: TGTGCCAGCAGCCCGGACAGGGGTTATCAGCCCCAGCATTTT.

This clone was recorded only once. The chain recombines TRBV5-5 with TRBJ2-1; either TRBD1 or TRBD2 may fit D (5 bases each). This CDR3 spans 15 amino acids. Germline V gene sequence: CDR1 SGHKS, CDR2 YYEKEE (reference sequence). V gave up 4 bases and J gave up 1 base, with 12 bases separating them. The CDR3 sequence: CASSEGRQSYNEQFF. The CDR3 DNA sequence: TGTGCCAGCAGCGAGGGGAGACAGTCCTACAATGAGCAGTTCTTC.

In this sample, this clone turned up once. The chain uses TRBV6-5 and TRBJ2-5; D not certain. V dropped 9 bases and J dropped 0 bases, with 8 bases sitting between them. The CDR3 spans 12 residues. CDR1 MNHEY and CDR2 SVGAGI come from the germline V gene. CDR3 bases: TGTGCCAGTAGACGGAACCAAGAGACCCAGTACTTC. Translating it yields CASRRNQETQYF.

The rearrangement joins TRBV4-1 to TRBJ1-1, with D unclear. Germline CDR1 reads MGHRA; CDR2 reads YSYEKL. Trimming cost V 1 base and J 3 bases, with 3 bases left between them. This CDR3 is built from 12 residues. CDR3 coding DNA: TGCGCCAGCAGCCAAGGGTACACTGAAGCTTTCTTT. Its translation: CASSQGYTEAFF.

The chain joins TRBV27 to TRBJ1-2; 7 nucleotides agree with TRBD1. J was trimmed by 6 bases and V by 5 bases; bases with no gene match: 12. The germline CDR1 and CDR2 sequences are MNHEY and SMNVEV (reference sequence). The CDR3 covers 15 residues. The CDR3 loop reads CASSPETGMVDGYTF. The DNA for the CDR3 is TGTGCCAGCAGTCCAGAGACAGGGATGGTGGATGGCTACACCTTC.

V usage is TRBV3-1 (or the pseudogene TRBV3-2) and J usage is TRBJ2-7, with 9 bases lining up with TRBD1. This CDR3 comprises 12 residues. Germline V gene lookup returns CDR1 LGHDT and CDR2 YNNKEL (reference sequence). The V gene end was trimmed by 5 bases and the J gene end by 6 bases; junction bases not matched to a gene: 2. This CDR3 is CASSSTGGEQYF. The CDR3 DNA reads TGTGCCAGCAGCTCGACAGGGGGCGAGCAGTACTTC.

The chain joins TRBV7-9 to TRBJ1-2, with 11 bases aligning to TRBD1. CDR1 SEHNR and CDR2 FQNEAQ come from the germline V gene (reference sequence). Germline trimming cut 3 bases from V and 6 bases from J; bases unmatched to any gene: 6. The CDR3 extends over 15 amino acids. CDR3 protein: CASSFPRTGGNGYTF. CDR3 DNA: TGTGCCAGCAGCTTCCCCCGGACAGGGGGCAATGGCTACACCTTC.

CDR3 loop: CASSLELRGARYGYTF. CDR3 coding DNA: TGTGCCAGCAGCTTAGAACTTCGAGGGGCCCGCTATGGCTACACCTTC. The J gene is TRBJ1-2, the V gene TRBV7-2; D may be TRBD1 (5 bases). Germline V CDR1 and CDR2: SGHTA, FQGNSA. Between the trimmed V and J ends, which lost 1 base and 4 bases, there was a span of 16 bases. The CDR3 totals 16 residues. Combining the CDR3 with reference TRBV7-2 and TRBJ1-2 gives the whole variable domain GAGVSQSPSNKVTEKGKDVELRCDPISGHTALYWYRQSLGQGLEFLIYFQGNSAPDKSGLPSDRFSAERTGGSVSTLTIQRTQQEDSAVYLCASSLELRGARYGYTFGSGTRLTVV.

This chain joins TRBV4-2 and TRBJ2-3; D gene uncertain. The CDR3 contains 12 residues. V was trimmed by 0 bases and J by 3 bases, leaving 1 base between them. Per germline, CDR1 LGHNA and CDR2 YNFKEQ. The DNA for the CDR3 is TGTGCCAGCAGCCAAGAAACAGATACGCAGTATTTT. This encodes CASSQETDTQYF.

This clone is a singleton in its sample. The chain uses TRBV27 and TRBJ2-3; perhaps TRBD2 as D (6 bases). With 0 bases removed from V and 4 bases from J, the gap between germline ends came to 20 bases. The CDR3 extends over 18 amino acids. The V gene's germline CDR1 is MNHEY and CDR2 SMNVEV (reference sequence). CDR3 DNA: TGTGCCAGCAGTTTATCTGGCGGGATCGGCGGTCGTTCAGATACGCAGTATTTT. It translates to CASSLSGGIGGRSDTQYF.

This clone was observed once. Other DNA sequences in this specimen translate into the identical CDR3. The rearrangement links TRBV10-1 to TRBJ2-7, with TRBD1 as a possible D gene (5 bases). Germline V gene lookup returns CDR1 WNHNN and CDR2 SYGVQD (reference sequence). This CDR3 contains 14 residues. V dropped 5 bases and J dropped 0 bases, with 11 bases sitting between them. The CDR3 is CASSPTVHSYEQYF. CDR3 bases: TGCGCCAGCAGTCCGACAGTCCACTCCTACGAGCAGTACTTC.

This chain connects TRBV28 to TRBJ1-1; D remains unclear. Germline CDR1 reads MDHEN; CDR2 reads SYDVKM. The V end was cut by 3 bases, the J end by 2 bases, with 13 bases between. This CDR3 contains 15 residues. CDR3 amino acids: CASSFGWAANTEAFF. The CDR3 nucleotides are TGTGCCAGCAGTTTTGGCTGGGCAGCTAACACTGAAGCTTTCTTT.

The V call is TRBV1, the J call TRBJ1-6. TRBV1 is a pseudogene locus. There are 12 residues in the CDR3. The CDR3 spells CTSSGSNSPLHF. The CDR3 region has the DNA TGCACCAGCAGCGGGTCTAATTCACCCCTCCACTTT.

This rearrangement joins TRBV5-6 to TRBJ1-1; TRBD1 aligns across 11 bases. CDR1 SGHDT and CDR2 YYEEEE come from the germline V gene. The CDR3 is 14 residues long. The trim removed 3 bases at V and 5 bases at J, leaving 3 bases unmatched. The CDR3 nucleotides read TGTGCCAGCAGCTGGGGACAGGGGGTAACTGAAGCTTTCTTT. Protein product: CASSWGQGVTEAFF.